The T cell receptor (beta chain) under discussion was sequenced for a study of T cell responses to AZD1222 COVID-19 vaccine. Study-wide points: Among the donors, most were white British and more were female, and clonal diversity was possibly underestimated. Unmutated variant regions are reportedly the target of nearly half of TCRs that are spike-specific. Spike-wide coverage was observed for vaccine-associated CD4 TCRs, with dominant responses at 160-218 and 743-854.

Worth noting for this clone: Its antigen is as yet unknown.

The CDR3 covers 15 residues. The ends lost 7 bases at V and 3 bases at J; junction bases unmatched: 5. CDR1 and CDR2 from the germline V gene are WSHSY and SAAADI. Data came from immunoSEQ multiplex PCR; TCRdb stores just in-frame clones and leaves some out. The sample records 90,000 to 120,000 clones, around 91% being singletons. The sequence came from an adult in good health. This sequence joins TRBV10-2 and TRBJ2-2; 10 nucleotides line up with TRBD1. The sequencing here drew on peripheral blood, taken on day 0 of AZD1222 vaccination. CDR3 protein: CASIRTGGDTGELFF. CDR3 coding DNA: TGCGCCAGCATACGGACAGGGGGTGACACCGGGGAGCTGTTTTTT.